Sequencing of this T cell receptor beta chain was carried out in a study of blood T cell repertoires in COVID-19 (TCRdb year 2020). Context from the whole study: Collaborator samples came from the United States, Italy and Spain and covered acute and convalescent phases of COVID-19. The material from the prospective study consisted of cDNA or gDNA derived from T cells, B-cell-depleted T cells, or PBMCs. The dataset comprised deeply sampled blood TCRbeta repertoires from subjects exposed to, actively infected with, or recovered from COVID-19. The repertoires were made available in a free public database intended to serve as a resource for research on the immune response to SARS-CoV-2. The samples were drawn from the first 160 participants of the ongoing ImmuneRACE study and from 1,254 subjects provided by 6 global collaborators. Nearly every sample came with metadata listing a de-identified subject ID, COVID-19 status, age in years and sex. Where available, HLA class I and class II types were obtained from metadata supplied by the sample provider rather than from assay-based typing.

TCRbeta CDR3 regions were amplified from genomic DNA by means of the immunoSEQ Assay, a bias-controlled multiplex PCR. The paper's data handling went like this. The number of nucleated cells in each sample was estimated by amplification of reference gene primers within the assay. To quantify the absolute abundance of each unique TCRbeta CDR3 rearrangement, sequence reads were collapsed and filtered. For each sample, productive Simpson clonality was calculated as the square root of Simpson's diversity index across productive rearrangements. TCRdb's version of the immuneACCESS table is confined to in-frame rearrangements and falls short of the full clone set. An unresolved V gene accounts for under half of the shortfall where checked; the remainder is of unknown origin. The V and J calls and clone size were taken over from that table, and D and trimming were inferred from the DNA. For this sample there are around 120,000 clones; about 89% appear just once. 25% to 35% of the sample belongs to the ten largest clones.

Whole blood was collected in K2EDTA tubes by collaborating institutions according to the institutions' own protocols. Collaborator samples were shipped for TCRbeta analysis as frozen whole blood, isolated PBMCs, or DNA extracted from either sample type. This clone appeared many times. Which antigen it targets is not known. Base qualities are missing; no much larger clone stands one base away. What the research found in general, with its limitations: How much clinical and demographic metadata was included differed by source and by participant, and the metadata was provided uncurated.

This sequence originates from a woman aged 70-85 years with acute or convalescent COVID-19. The material sequenced was peripheral blood.

CDR3 sequence: CASSLTGGPSYEQYF. The DNA is as follows: TGTGCCAGCAGCTTGACGGGGGGGCCATCCTACGAGCAGTACTTC. The receptor chain draws on TRBV5-6 and TRBJ2-7; the central 8 bases match TRBD2. For this chain, trimming is 1 base at the V end and 1 base at the J end, and the number of junction bases without a gene match is 4. Including the terminal cysteine and phenylalanine, the CDR3 comprises 15 residues. The CDR3 DNA has 45 bases and is translated from base 1. CDR1 SGHDT and CDR2 YYEEEE are derived from the germline V gene.